The 23 T cell receptor beta chains below were found in one sample sequenced in a study of vaccination effects on CD4 cells after COVID-19. Antigen-specific CD4+ T cells were first expanded with viral peptide pools by the ViraFEST assay and only then sequenced. Subsequent to approximately 9 days of culture, CD4+ T cells were isolated. Absence of prior SARS-CoV-2 infection characterized the vaccine recipients, who showed negative nucleocapsid antibodies. Their antigens remain unidentified. Generated by immunoSEQ multiplex PCR, the TCRdb table keeps only in-frame clones and is missing some. The data show about 41,000 clones, more than 60% seen once. The material sequenced was CD4+ T cells from PBMCs cultured with HCoV-OC43 spike peptides, taken before COVID-19 vaccination. Subset meaning: HCoV-OC43 spike overlapping peptide pool stimulation. The origin of the receptors is a human donor who received a COVID-19 vaccine.

The chain has TRBV3-1 (or the pseudogene TRBV3-2) and TRBJ2-2, with TRBD2 identical over 7 bases. The CDR3 is 15 residues long. V gave up 4 bases and J gave up 2 bases; unmatched junction bases: 4. Germline V gene lookup returns CDR1 LGHDT and CDR2 YNNKEL (reference sequence). The CDR3 sequence: CASSLRDYNTGELFF. In nucleotides, the CDR3 is TGTGCCAGCAGCCTCCGGGACTATAACACCGGGGAGCTGTTTTTT.

The chain has TRBV11-2 and TRBJ1-5; D not certain. V was pared by 3 bases and J by 7 bases, with 4 bases between. Germline lookup yields CDR1 SGHAT and CDR2 FQNNGV. The CDR3 covers 11 residues. The DNA for the CDR3 is TGTGCCAGCAGCTTCGGACAGCCCCAGCATTTT. It yields the protein CASSFGQPQHF.

The genes are TRBV9 and TRBJ1-1; TRBD1 might be the D (6 bases). This CDR3 has 16 amino acids. V lost 0 bases, J lost 1 base, and 13 bases lay in between. Per germline, CDR1 SGDLS and CDR2 YYNGEE. CDR3 nucleotides: TGTGCCAGCAGCGTAGATCCGGGGGCTGCGAACACTGAAGCTTTCTTT. This translates into CASSVDPGAANTEAFF.

The chain combines TRBV5-1 with TRBJ1-2; TRBD1 agrees at 8 bases. Germline V gene lookup returns CDR1 SGHRS and CDR2 YFSETQ. The CDR3 runs to 14 residues. V shed 7 bases, J shed 2 bases, and the junction held 7 bases outside the gene matches. CDR3 nucleotide sequence: TGCGCCAGCGGGGGGCGGACAGGGAACTATGGCTACACCTTC. It is translated as CASGGRTGNYGYTF.

The chain has TRBV7-2 and TRBJ1-2; D gene unclear. Germline CDR1 SGHTA, CDR2 FQGNSA. The germline V and J ends were trimmed by 5 bases and 7 bases, with 11 bases remaining between them. The CDR3 covers 12 residues. DNA for the CDR3: TGTGCCAGCAGCCCTAATCCGTCTGGCTACACCTTC. This sequence encodes CASSPNPSGYTF.

V is TRBV7-8 and J is TRBJ2-7, with D perhaps TRBD2 (6 bases). This CDR3 has 15 amino acids. Per germline, CDR1 SGHVS and CDR2 FQNEAQ. Trimming pared 4 bases from V and 0 bases from J, leaving 13 bases between. CDR3 DNA: TGTGCCAGCAGCTCCCTAGCGTTGAGCTCCTACGAGCAGTACTTC. Its protein is CASSSLALSSYEQYF.

Only a few counts were recorded for this clone. This rearrangement joins TRBV19 to TRBJ1-2; TRBD1 is a possible D gene (5 bases). With 8 bases removed from V and 1 base from J, the gap between germline ends came to 14 bases. CDR3 length: 14 amino acids. CDR1 is LNHDA and CDR2 is SQIVND in the germline V gene (reference sequence). The CDR3 nucleotides are TGTGCCAGTCTAGGGGCCTCTGGTAACTATGGCTACACCTTC. As protein: CASLGASGNYGYTF.

This chain connects TRBV2 to TRBJ1-5; tentatively, D is TRBD1 (6 bases). The CDR3 has 15 amino acids. Germline-derived CDR1 and CDR2 are SNHLY and FYNNEI. The V and J ends lost 4 bases and 5 bases respectively, with 15 bases between them. CDR3 sequence (DNA): TGTGCCAGCAGTGTGAGGACAGTTCGGGATCAGCCCCAGCATTTT. Encoded protein: CASSVRTVRDQPQHF.

The J gene is TRBJ1-2, the V gene TRBV28; 7 nucleotides align to TRBD1. V dropped 6 bases and J dropped 5; count of bases not matched to a gene: 12. This CDR3 spans 15 amino acids. Germline CDR1 reads MDHEN; CDR2 reads SYDVKM. The CDR3 loop reads CASRPTGMMRYGYTF. The CDR3 DNA is TGTGCCAGCAGACCGACAGGGATGATGCGTTATGGCTACACCTTC.

This clone has only one observation. V usage is TRBV18 and J usage is TRBJ2-5; 8 bases agree with TRBD2. The CDR3 loop spans 16 amino acids. The ends lost 2 bases at V and 4 bases at J; junction bases unmatched: 9. Germline values: CDR1 KGHSH, CDR2 LQKENI. DNA for the CDR3: TGTGCCAGCTCACCAGGATCCCTAGCGGGCGGAGAGACCCAGTACTTC. It encodes CASSPGSLAGGETQYF.

The V and J genes are TRBV2 and TRBJ2-5; 9 positions agree with TRBD1. The germline CDR1 and CDR2 sequences are SNHLY and FYNNEI. The J segment lost 5 bases and the V segment lost 5 bases, leaving 3 bases of the junction unmatched. The CDR3 covers 13 residues. This chain's CDR3 is CASSRDRAETQYF. CDR3 nucleotides: TGTGCCAGCAGTCGGGACAGGGCCGAGACCCAGTACTTC.

This chain uses TRBV28 with TRBJ2-6; possible D gene TRBD1, 6 bases. From germline, CDR1 is MDHEN and CDR2 SYDVKM. The V end was cut by 1 base, the J end by 3 bases, with 10 bases between. CDR3 length: 16 residues. CDR3: CASSLSTGNGANVLTF. CDR3 coding DNA: TGTGCCAGCAGTTTATCAACAGGGAATGGGGCCAACGTCCTGACTTTC.

The chain uses TRBV27 and TRBJ1-1, with TRBD1 as a possible D gene (5 bases). V dropped 4 bases and J dropped 0 bases, with 9 bases sitting between them. In germline, CDR1 is MNHEY, CDR2 SMNVEV (reference sequence). The CDR3 consists of 14 residues. CDR3 residues: CASSWGGVNTEAFF. CDR3 sequence (DNA): TGTGCCAGCAGTTGGGGGGGGGTGAACACTGAAGCTTTCTTT.

The rearrangement joins TRBV19 to TRBJ1-2, with no clear D. The germline CDR1 and CDR2 sequences are LNHDA and SQIVND (reference sequence). V lost 3 bases, J lost 6 bases, and 8 bases lay in between. The CDR3 is 12 residues long. CDR3 sequence reads: CASSIEGHGYTF. CDR3 bases: TGTGCCAGTAGTATCGAAGGGCATGGCTACACCTTC.

The J gene is TRBJ2-3, the V gene TRBV18; D tentatively reads TRBD1 or TRBD2 (5 bases each). The CDR3 totals 17 residues. V gave up 3 bases and J gave up 2 bases, with 18 bases separating them. Looked up from germline, CDR1 is KGHSH and CDR2 is LQKENI. The CDR3 here is CASSPSWGSSTTDTQYF. CDR3 DNA sequence: TGTGCCAGCTCACCTTCATGGGGGTCCAGTACCACAGATACGCAGTATTTT.

The V gene is TRBV6-2 or TRBV6-3, the J gene TRBJ2-4; 8 bases line up with TRBD2. Germline CDR1 reads MNHEY; CDR2 reads SVGEGT. The J segment lost 0 bases and the V segment lost 5 bases, leaving 6 bases of the junction unmatched. The CDR3 sequence is 16 residues long. The CDR3 sequence: CASSQGLALAKNIQYF. CDR3 coding DNA: TGTGCCAGCAGTCAAGGACTAGCCTTAGCCAAAAACATTCAGTACTTC.

In this sample, this clone turned up a few times. The chain is built from TRBV4-2 and TRBJ2-1, with TRBD2 as a possible D gene (5 bases). The germline CDR1 and CDR2 sequences are LGHNA and YNFKEQ. Trimming cost V 1 base and J 0 bases, with 7 bases left between them. The CDR3 spans 15 residues. CDR3 nucleotides: TGTGCCAGCAGCCAAGCGGGGTCCTCCTACAATGAGCAGTTCTTC. The encoded protein is CASSQAGSSYNEQFF.

This clone was found a few times. V is TRBV10-3 and J is TRBJ2-7, with 7 bases fitting TRBD2. Germline V lookup: CDR1 ENHRY, CDR2 SYGVKD. This CDR3 is built from 13 residues. Trimming at V came to 4 bases and at J to 2 bases, leaving 2 bases not matched to a gene. CDR3 nucleotide sequence: TGTGCCATCAGTGGGGGGGGTACCTACGAGCAGTACTTC. Translating gives CAISGGGTYEQYF.

A word on this clone: One end of the junction is discordant with germline, which a read error may explain. The chain is built from TRBV7-7 and TRBJ2-3, with TRBD2 identical over 10 bases. CDR3 size: 17 residues. Germline V gene data show CDR1 as SSHAT and CDR2 as FNYEAQ (reference sequence). The CDR3 DNA follows: TGTGCTAGCAGCCCCCGGAGTAGCGGGAGGAGCACAGATACGCAGTATTTT. Translated: CASSPRSSGRSTDTQYF.

This clone was picked up a small number of times. This rearrangement joins TRBV18 to TRBJ2-1, with D perhaps TRBD1 (6 bases). The germline V gene encodes CDR1 KGHSH and CDR2 LQKENI. The V end was cut by 6 bases, the J end by 1 base, with 13 bases between. The CDR3 sequence is 15 residues long. Here the CDR3 DNA reads TGTGCCAGCTCCCCCTTGACAGGTTCCTACAATGAGCAGTTCTTC. Its protein is CASSPLTGSYNEQFF.

V usage is TRBV19 and J usage is TRBJ2-1; 11 nucleotides align to TRBD2. This CDR3 region has 14 residues. Trimming cost V 6 bases and J 5 bases; bases outside gene matches: 3. Looked up from germline, CDR1 is LNHDA and CDR2 is SQIVND (reference sequence). CDR3 nucleotides: TGTGCCAGTAGCCTAGCGGGGGGTCACAATGAGCAGTTCTTC. Protein: CASSLAGGHNEQFF.

This clone has a handful of counts. The junction departs from the called germline gene at one end, perhaps through a read error. The J gene is TRBJ2-4, the V gene TRBV5-6; D is uncertain. Germline V gives CDR1 SGHDT, CDR2 YYEEEE. The CDR3 contains 13 residues. CDR3 DNA: TGTGCCAGCAGCTTGGTTCGAGATGGTTTGCAGAACTTC. It specifies CASSLVRDGLQNF.

V usage is TRBV3-1 (or the pseudogene TRBV3-2) and J usage is TRBJ2-5; D unresolved. Trimming took 0 bases from V and 10 from J, leaving 9 bases between them. This CDR3 is 12 amino acids long. Germline CDR1 reads LGHDT; CDR2 reads YNNKEL (reference sequence). The CDR3 bases are TGTGCCAGCAGCCAAGACAAGTCGATCCAGTACTTC. Encoded protein: CASSQDKSIQYF.